This T cell receptor (beta chain) originates from a study of blood T cell repertoires in COVID-19. The germline V gene has CDR1 MNHNS and CDR2 SASEGT. The CDR3 sequence is 16 residues long. Trimming removed 3 bases from V and 1 base from J, with 13 bases in between. Generated by immunoSEQ multiplex PCR, the TCRdb table keeps only in-frame clones and is missing some. The table includes about 210,000 clones, approximately 91% detected once. The origin of this receptor is a man between 35 and 55 years old with acute or convalescent COVID-19. J is TRBJ2-1 and V is TRBV6-1; no clear D. Sequenced material: peripheral blood. CDR3 residues: CASSDPPGKSYNEQFF. DNA for the CDR3: TGTGCCAGCAGTGACCCTCCGGGTAAATCCTACAATGAGCAGTTCTTC.